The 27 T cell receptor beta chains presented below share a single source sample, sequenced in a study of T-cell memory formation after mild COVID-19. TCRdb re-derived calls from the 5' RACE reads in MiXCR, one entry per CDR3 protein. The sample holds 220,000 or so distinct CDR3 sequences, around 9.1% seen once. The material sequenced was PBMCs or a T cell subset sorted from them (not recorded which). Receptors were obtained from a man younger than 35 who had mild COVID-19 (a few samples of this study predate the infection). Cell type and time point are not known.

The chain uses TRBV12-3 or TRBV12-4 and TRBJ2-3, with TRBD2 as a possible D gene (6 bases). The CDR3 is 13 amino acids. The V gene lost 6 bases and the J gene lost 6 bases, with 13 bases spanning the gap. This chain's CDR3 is CASSTMEGDTQYF. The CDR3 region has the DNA TGTGCCAGCAGCACGATGGAGGGGGATACGCAGTATTTT.

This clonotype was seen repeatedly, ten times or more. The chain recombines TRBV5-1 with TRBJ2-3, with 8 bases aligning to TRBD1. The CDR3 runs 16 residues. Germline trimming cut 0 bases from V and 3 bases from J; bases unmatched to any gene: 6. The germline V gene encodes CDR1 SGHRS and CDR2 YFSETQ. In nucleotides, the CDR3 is TGCGCCAGCAGCTTGGCAGGACAGGGCGGGACAGATACGCAGTATTTT. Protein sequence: CASSLAGQGGTDTQYF.

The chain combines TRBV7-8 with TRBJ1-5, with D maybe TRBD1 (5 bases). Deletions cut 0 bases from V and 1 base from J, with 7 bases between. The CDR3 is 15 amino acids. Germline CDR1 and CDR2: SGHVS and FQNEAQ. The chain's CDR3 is CASSLAQVSNQPQHF. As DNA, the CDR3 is TGTGCCAGCAGCTTAGCACAGGTCAGCAATCAGCCCCAGCATTTT.

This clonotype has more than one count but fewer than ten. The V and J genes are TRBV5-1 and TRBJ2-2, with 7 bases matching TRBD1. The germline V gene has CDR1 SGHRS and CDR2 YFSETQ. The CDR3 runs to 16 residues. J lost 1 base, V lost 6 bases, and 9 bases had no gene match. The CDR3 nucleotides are TGCGCCAGCACCTTTGGGACAGATCAGAACACCGGGGAGCTGTTTTTT. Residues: CASTFGTDQNTGELFF.

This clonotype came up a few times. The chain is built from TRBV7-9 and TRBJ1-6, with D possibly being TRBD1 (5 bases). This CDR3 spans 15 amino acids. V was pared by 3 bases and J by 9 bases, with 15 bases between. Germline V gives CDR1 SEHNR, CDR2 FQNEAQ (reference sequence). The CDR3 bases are TGTGCCAGCAGCTTGGATTACGGGGGATCTTCACCCCTCCACTTT. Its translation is CASSLDYGGSSPLHF.

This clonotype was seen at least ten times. This CDR3 is CASRMGVSNEKLFF. The CDR3, as DNA: TGTGCCAGCAGAATGGGGGTGTCTAATGAAAAACTGTTTTTT. The V and J genes are TRBV7-2 and TRBJ1-4; TRBD1 might be the D (5 bases). V dropped 6 bases and J dropped 3 bases, with 11 bases sitting between them. The V gene's germline CDR1 is SGHTA and CDR2 FQGNSA. The CDR3 covers 14 residues. Full variable domain (missing parts from reference TRBV7-2 and TRBJ1-4): GAGVSQSPSNKVTEKGKDVELRCDPISGHTALYWYRQSLGQGLEFLIYFQGNSAPDKSGLPSDRFSAERTGGSVSTLTIQRTQQEDSAVYLCASRMGVSNEKLFFGSGTQLSVL.

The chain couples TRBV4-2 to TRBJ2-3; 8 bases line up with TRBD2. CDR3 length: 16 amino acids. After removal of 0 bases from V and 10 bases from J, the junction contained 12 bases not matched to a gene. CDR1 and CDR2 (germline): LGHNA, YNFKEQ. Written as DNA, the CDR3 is TGTGCCAGCAGCCAAGATCACGGGGGGGGCGCGTTGGCGCAGTATTTT. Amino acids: CASSQDHGGGALAQYF.

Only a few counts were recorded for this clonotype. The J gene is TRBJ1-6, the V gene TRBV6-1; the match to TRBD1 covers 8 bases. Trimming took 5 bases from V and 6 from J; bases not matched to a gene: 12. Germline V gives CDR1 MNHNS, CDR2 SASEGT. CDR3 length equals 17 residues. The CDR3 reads CASSNGQGKGVNSPLHF. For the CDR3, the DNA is TGTGCCAGCAGTAACGGACAGGGCAAGGGGGTTAATTCACCCCTCCACTTT.

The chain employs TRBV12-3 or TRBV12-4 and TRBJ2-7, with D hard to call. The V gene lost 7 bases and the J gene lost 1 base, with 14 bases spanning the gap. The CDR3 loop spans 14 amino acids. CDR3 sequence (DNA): TGTGCCAGCATCCCTGCTGGGCAGTCCTACGAGCAGTACTTC. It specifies CASIPAGQSYEQYF.

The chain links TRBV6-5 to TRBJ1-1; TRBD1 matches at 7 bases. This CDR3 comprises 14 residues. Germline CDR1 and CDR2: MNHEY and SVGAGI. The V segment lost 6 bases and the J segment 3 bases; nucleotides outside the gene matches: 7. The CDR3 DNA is TGTGCCAGCAGCCGACAGGGTAGGGACACTGAAGCTTTCTTT. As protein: CASSRQGRDTEAFF.

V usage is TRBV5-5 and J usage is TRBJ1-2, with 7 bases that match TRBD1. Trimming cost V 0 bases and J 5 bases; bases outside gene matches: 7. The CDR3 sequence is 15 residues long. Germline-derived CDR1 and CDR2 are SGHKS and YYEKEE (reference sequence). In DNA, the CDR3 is TGTGCCAGCAGCTTGGTCACAGGGGTTCAGTATGGCTACACCTTC. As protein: CASSLVTGVQYGYTF.

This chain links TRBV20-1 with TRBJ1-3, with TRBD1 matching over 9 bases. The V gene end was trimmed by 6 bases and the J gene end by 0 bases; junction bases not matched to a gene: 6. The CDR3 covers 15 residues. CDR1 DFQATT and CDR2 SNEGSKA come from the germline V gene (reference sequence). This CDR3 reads CSAPDRGTSGNTIYF. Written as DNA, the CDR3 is TGCAGTGCACCCGACAGGGGGACCTCTGGAAACACCATATATTTT.

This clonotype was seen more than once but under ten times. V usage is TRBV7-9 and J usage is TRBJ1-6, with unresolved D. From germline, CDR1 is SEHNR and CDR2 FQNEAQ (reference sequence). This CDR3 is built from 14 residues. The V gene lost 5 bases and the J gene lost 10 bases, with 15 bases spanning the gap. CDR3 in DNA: TGTGCCAGCAGCCAAACCGGGAGATACTCACCCCTCCACTTT. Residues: CASSQTGRYSPLHF.

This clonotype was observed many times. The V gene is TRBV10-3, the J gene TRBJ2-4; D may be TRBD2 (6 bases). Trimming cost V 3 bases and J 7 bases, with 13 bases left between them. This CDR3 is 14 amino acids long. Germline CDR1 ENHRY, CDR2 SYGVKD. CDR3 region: CAISDGASGNIQYF. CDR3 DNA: TGTGCCATCAGTGATGGGGCCAGCGGGAACATTCAGTACTTC.

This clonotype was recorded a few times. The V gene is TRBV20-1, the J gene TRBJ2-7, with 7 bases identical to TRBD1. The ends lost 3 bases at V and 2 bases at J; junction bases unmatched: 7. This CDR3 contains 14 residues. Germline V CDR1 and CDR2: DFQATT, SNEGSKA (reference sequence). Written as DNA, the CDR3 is TGCAGTGCTAGTAAGGGGGCGGAAACCTACGAGCAGTACTTC. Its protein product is CSASKGAETYEQYF.

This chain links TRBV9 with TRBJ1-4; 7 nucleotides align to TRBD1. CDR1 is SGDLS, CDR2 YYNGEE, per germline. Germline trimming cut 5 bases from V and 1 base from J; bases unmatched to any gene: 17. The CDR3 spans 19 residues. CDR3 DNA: TGTGCCAGCAGTTTGAACCCAGGGGGAGGCCGGCTAACTAATGAAAAACTGTTTTTT. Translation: CASSLNPGGGRLTNEKLFF.

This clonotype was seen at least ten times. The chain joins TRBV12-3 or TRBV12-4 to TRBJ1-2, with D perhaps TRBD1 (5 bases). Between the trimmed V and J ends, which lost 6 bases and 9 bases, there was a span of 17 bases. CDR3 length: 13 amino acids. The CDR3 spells CASSPRGRARYTF. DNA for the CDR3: TGTGCCAGCAGCCCTCGGGGGAGGGCACGCTACACCTTC.

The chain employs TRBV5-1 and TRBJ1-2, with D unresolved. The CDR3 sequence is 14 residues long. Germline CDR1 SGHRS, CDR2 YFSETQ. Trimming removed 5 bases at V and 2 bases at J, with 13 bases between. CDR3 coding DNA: TGCGCCAGCAGACCCGGGGAGGGAAACTATGGCTACACCTTC. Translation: CASRPGEGNYGYTF.

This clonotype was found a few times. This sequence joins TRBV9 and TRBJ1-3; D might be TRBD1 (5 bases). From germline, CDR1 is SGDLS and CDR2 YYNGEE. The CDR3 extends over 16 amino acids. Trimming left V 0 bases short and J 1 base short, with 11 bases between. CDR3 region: CASSVANPGSGNTIYF. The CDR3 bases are TGTGCCAGCAGCGTAGCTAATCCAGGGTCTGGAAACACCATATATTTT. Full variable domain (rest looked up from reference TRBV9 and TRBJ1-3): DSGVTQTPKHLITATGQRVTLRCSPRSGDLSVYWYQQSLDQGLQFLIQYYNGEERAKGNILERFSAQQFPDLHSELNLSSLELGDSALYFCASSVANPGSGNTIYFGEGSWLTVV.

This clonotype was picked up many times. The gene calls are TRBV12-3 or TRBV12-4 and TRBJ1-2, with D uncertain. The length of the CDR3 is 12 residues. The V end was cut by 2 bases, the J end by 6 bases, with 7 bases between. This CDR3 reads CASSLQLHGYTF. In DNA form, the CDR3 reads TGTGCCAGCAGTTTACAGTTGCATGGCTACACCTTC.

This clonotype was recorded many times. CDR3 sequence reads: CASAKGAGGQFYNEQFF. The DNA of the CDR3 is TGTGCCAGCGCCAAGGGGGCGGGGGGACAGTTCTACAATGAGCAGTTCTTC. V is TRBV7-9 and J is TRBJ2-1; D may be TRBD2 (8 bases). The CDR3 length is 17 residues. Trimming cost V 8 bases and J 3 bases, with 23 bases left between them. Germline V gene sequence: CDR1 SEHNR, CDR2 FQNEAQ (reference sequence).

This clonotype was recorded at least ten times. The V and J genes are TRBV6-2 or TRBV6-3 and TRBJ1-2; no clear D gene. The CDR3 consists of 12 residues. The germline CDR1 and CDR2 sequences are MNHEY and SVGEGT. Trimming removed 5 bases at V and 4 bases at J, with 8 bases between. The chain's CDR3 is CASSTASYGYTF. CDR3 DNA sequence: TGTGCCAGCAGTACAGCCTCCTATGGCTACACCTTC.

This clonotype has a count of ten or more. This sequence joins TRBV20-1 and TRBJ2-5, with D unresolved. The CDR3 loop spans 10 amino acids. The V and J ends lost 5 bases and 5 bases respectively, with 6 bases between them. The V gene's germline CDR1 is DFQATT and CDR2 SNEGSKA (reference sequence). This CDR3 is CSAPRETQYF. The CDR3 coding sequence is TGCAGTGCTCCCCGCGAGACCCAGTACTTC.

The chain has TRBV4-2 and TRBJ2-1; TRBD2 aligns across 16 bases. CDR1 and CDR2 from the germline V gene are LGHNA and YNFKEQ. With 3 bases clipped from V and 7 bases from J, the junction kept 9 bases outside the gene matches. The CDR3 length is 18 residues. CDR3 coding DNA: TGTGCCAGCAGCCACCTCGGGACTAGCGGGGGGGAGAATAATGAGCAGTTCTTC. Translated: CASSHLGTSGGENNEQFF.

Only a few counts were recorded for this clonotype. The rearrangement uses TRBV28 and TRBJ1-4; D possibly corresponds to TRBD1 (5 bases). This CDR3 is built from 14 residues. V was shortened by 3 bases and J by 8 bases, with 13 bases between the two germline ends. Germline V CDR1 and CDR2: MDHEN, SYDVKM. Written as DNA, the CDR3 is TGTGCCAGCAGTTTGGCAGGGATGTTGGAAAAACTGTTTTTT. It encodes CASSLAGMLEKLFF.

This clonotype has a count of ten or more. The CDR3 nucleotides read TGCAGTGCTATTTTTGAGACCCAGTACTTC. This codes for CSAIFETQYF. The chain has TRBV20-1 and TRBJ2-5; no clear D. This CDR3 spans 10 amino acids. The V gene's germline CDR1 is DFQATT and CDR2 SNEGSKA (reference sequence). V gave up 4 bases and J gave up 5 bases, with 5 bases separating them.

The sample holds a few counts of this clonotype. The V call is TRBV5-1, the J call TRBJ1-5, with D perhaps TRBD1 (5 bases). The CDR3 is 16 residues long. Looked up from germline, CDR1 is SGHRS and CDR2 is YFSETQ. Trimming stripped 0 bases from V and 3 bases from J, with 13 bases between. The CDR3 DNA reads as TGCGCCAGCAGCTTGGGTATCGGGGGGTACAATCAGCCCCAGCATTTT. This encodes CASSLGIGGYNQPQHF.